This passage covers 4 T cell receptor beta chains from one sample sequenced in a study of cytomegalovirus exposure and HLA in healthy donors. Amplification used 60 Vbeta primers and 13 Jbeta primers. Assay used: immunoSEQ multiplex PCR; TCRdb lists only in-frame clones, some missing. The repertoire has around 99,000 clones, 77% of them found once; the top ten carry roughly 3.9%. Sequenced input: PBMCs. The receptors shown here come from a male donor in good health and CMV-seronegative.

The gene calls are TRBV11-3 and TRBJ2-1, with a weak D call TRBD2 (5 bases). V lost 5 bases and J lost 10, with 21 bases in between. Germline CDR1 reads SGHNT; CDR2 reads YENEEA. CDR3 length: 15 residues. The CDR3 loop reads CASSQRLGTSPEQFF. For the CDR3, the DNA is TGTGCCAGCAGCCAGAGACTCGGTACTAGTCCGGAGCAGTTCTTC.

The gene calls are TRBV7-9 and TRBJ2-7, with 9 nucleotides matching TRBD1. The germline V gene has CDR1 SEHNR and CDR2 FQNEAQ (reference sequence). V shed 5 bases, J shed 4 bases, and the junction held 12 bases outside the gene matches. This CDR3 is 16 amino acids long. DNA of the CDR3: TGTGCCAGCAGCCCCGGACAGGGGACGCCTTCATACGAGCAGTACTTC. Amino acids: CASSPGQGTPSYEQYF. Full variable domain (remainder filled in from reference TRBV7-9 and TRBJ2-7): DTGVSQNPRHKITKRGQNVTFRCDPISEHNRLYWYRQTLGQGPEFLTYFQNEAQLEKSRLLSDRFSAERPKGSFSTLEIQRTEQGDSAMYLCASSPGQGTPSYEQYFGPGTRLTVT.

The V call is TRBV19, the J call TRBJ2-5, with D possibly matching TRBD1 (6 bases). Trimming shortened V by 6 bases and J by 1 base, and 9 bases separated the two germline ends. Germline CDR1 reads LNHDA; CDR2 reads SQIVND (reference sequence). The CDR3 covers 13 residues. CDR3 sequence: CASSLQGQETQYF. The CDR3, as DNA: TGTGCCAGTAGCCTACAGGGCCAAGAGACCCAGTACTTC.

This rearrangement joins TRBV9 to TRBJ2-7; a weak D match, TRBD1 (6 bases). The germline V gene encodes CDR1 SGDLS and CDR2 YYNGEE. There are 15 residues in the CDR3. V lost 0 bases, J lost 2 bases, and 12 bases lay in between. CDR3 sequence: CASSVEQGSTYEQYF. The CDR3 bases are TGTGCCAGCAGCGTAGAGCAGGGGTCAACCTACGAGCAGTACTTC. Based on the CDR3 plus reference TRBV9 and TRBJ2-7, the full variable domain is DSGVTQTPKHLITATGQRVTLRCSPRSGDLSVYWYQQSLDQGLQFLIQYYNGEERAKGNILERFSAQQFPDLHSELNLSSLELGDSALYFCASSVEQGSTYEQYFGPGTRLTVT.